A selection of T cell receptor beta chains follows, all from one sample in a study of blood T cells in healthy people across ages. TCRdb re-called the 5' RACE reads with MiXCR, one entry per CDR3 protein. The table lists hundreds of thousands of distinct CDR3 sequences, approximately 25% of them singletons. In addition, the sample was reused for a study of T cells of mothers and their children.

Input material: blood. The receptors shown here come from a boy between 10 and 17 years old in good health. The CDR3 runs from the conserved cysteine through the conserved F or W. Fields, in order: D gene, V gene, J gene, CDR3 protein. D genes are given only for firm matches.

d_call: .
v_call: TRBV9
j_call: TRBJ2-1
cdr3_aa: CASSDKESGPRMTQPYNEQFF

d_call: .
v_call: TRBV20-1
j_call: TRBJ2-5
cdr3_aa: CSAPTIQETQYF

d_call: TRBD1
v_call: TRBV28
j_call: TRBJ2-5
cdr3_aa: CASRNRGETQYF

d_call: .
v_call: TRBV2
j_call: TRBJ2-1
cdr3_aa: CASSESGRVGEQFF

d_call: TRBD1
v_call: TRBV28
j_call: TRBJ2-5
cdr3_aa: CASTTGGQETQYF

d_call: .
v_call: TRBV21-1
j_call: TRBJ1-5
cdr3_aa: CASSKEILKDGNQPQHF

d_call: .
v_call: TRBV6-2/TRBV6-3
j_call: TRBJ1-2
cdr3_aa: CASSLSQGYHGYTF

d_call: .
v_call: TRBV24-1
j_call: TRBJ2-1
cdr3_aa: CATSAGRGVPEQFF

d_call: .
v_call: TRBV12-3/TRBV12-4
j_call: TRBJ1-4
cdr3_aa: CASSLEGLGTNEKLFF

d_call: .
v_call: TRBV24-1
j_call: TRBJ1-1
cdr3_aa: CATSDLGGTEAFF

d_call: .
v_call: TRBV11-2
j_call: TRBJ1-4
cdr3_aa: CASSPEGLTNEKLFF

d_call: .
v_call: TRBV5-1
j_call: TRBJ2-5
cdr3_aa: CASSDFTQGSQETQYF

d_call: TRBD2
v_call: TRBV4-1
j_call: TRBJ2-3
cdr3_aa: CASSRLAGGRADTQYF

d_call: .
v_call: TRBV9
j_call: TRBJ2-1
cdr3_aa: CASSVGGAVNNEQFF

d_call: .
v_call: TRBV7-2
j_call: TRBJ2-5
cdr3_aa: CASSLGSEGETQYF

d_call: .
v_call: TRBV9
j_call: TRBJ2-5
cdr3_aa: CASSHNGPGETQYF

d_call: TRBD1
v_call: TRBV9
j_call: TRBJ2-1
cdr3_aa: CASSDLGQGIYNEQFF

d_call: .
v_call: TRBV4-2
j_call: TRBJ2-1
cdr3_aa: CASSLPGGEYNEQFF

d_call: .
v_call: TRBV20-1
j_call: TRBJ2-1
cdr3_aa: CSARISTSYNEQFF

d_call: .
v_call: TRBV9
j_call: TRBJ1-2
cdr3_aa: CASSVGPGAGYGYTF

d_call: .
v_call: TRBV2
j_call: .
cdr3_aa: CASNSETQYF

d_call: .
v_call: TRBV7-9
j_call: TRBJ2-7
cdr3_aa: CASSSPRTAQYEQYF

d_call: .
v_call: TRBV2
j_call: TRBJ1-2
cdr3_aa: CASSEVGSGANYGYTF

d_call: .
v_call: TRBV2
j_call: TRBJ2-5
cdr3_aa: CASSASEALTGSQYF

d_call: .
v_call: TRBV20-1
j_call: TRBJ2-5
cdr3_aa: CSAREAGRETQYF

d_call: .
v_call: TRBV27
j_call: TRBJ2-2
cdr3_aa: CASSFEGVFTGELFF

d_call: TRBD2
v_call: TRBV5-4
j_call: TRBJ2-5
cdr3_aa: CASSWGLVETQYF

d_call: .
v_call: TRBV6-1
j_call: TRBJ2-5
cdr3_aa: CASSEMTEETQYF

d_call: .
v_call: TRBV21-1
j_call: .
cdr3_aa: CASSTRQGCEQYF

d_call: .
v_call: TRBV25-1
j_call: TRBJ2-5
cdr3_aa: CASTHMGQETQYF

d_call: .
v_call: TRBV3-1
j_call: TRBJ2-5
cdr3_aa: CASSPEGLDIQETQYF

d_call: .
v_call: TRBV11-1
j_call: TRBJ2-6
cdr3_aa: CASSAISGANVLTF

d_call: .
v_call: TRBV2
j_call: TRBJ1-5
cdr3_aa: CASSRPGQGNQPQHF

d_call: .
v_call: TRBV11-1
j_call: TRBJ2-1
cdr3_aa: CASSLTGISYNEQFF

d_call: .
v_call: TRBV20-1
j_call: TRBJ2-5
cdr3_aa: CSVRGGALETQYF

d_call: TRBD1
v_call: TRBV12-3/TRBV12-4
j_call: TRBJ1-1
cdr3_aa: CASSRGQGVTEAFF